A selection of T cell receptor beta chains follows, all from one sample in a study of shared clonotypes between healthy human individuals. Here immunoSEQ multiplex PCR was the method, and the copy in TCRdb shows in-frame clones only, minus some. The sample records 630,000 or so clones, roughly 98% being singletons. Input material: naive CD8+ T cells sorted from blood. These receptor sequences come from a man under 40 in good health. CDR3s include the opening cysteine and the closing phenylalanine or tryptophan. The order of the fields is V gene, clone size, J gene, D gene, CDR3 DNA, CDR3 protein. The D gene is left open where the match is weak. Clone size is given for some rows only: seen once, a few or many times, or a class if the clone is expanded.

V gene: TRBV7-9
clone size: NA
J gene: TRBJ1-5
D gene: NA
CDR3 DNA: TGTGCCAGCAGCTTAAGGGGACCGGAAGATAATCAGCCCCAGCATTTT
CDR3 protein: CASSLRGPEDNQPQHF

V gene: TRBV29-1
clone size: NA
J gene: TRBJ2-5
D gene: NA
CDR3 DNA: TGCAGCGTTGAAGCGGATCAAGAGACCCAGTACTTC
CDR3 protein: CSVEADQETQYF

V gene: TRBV7-9
clone size: NA
J gene: TRBJ2-1
D gene: NA
CDR3 DNA: TGTGCCAGCAGCCCAGCAAATCGGCCCTACAATGAGCAGTTCTTC
CDR3 protein: CASSPANRPYNEQFF

V gene: TRBV10-1
clone size: NA
J gene: TRBJ2-1
D gene: TRBD2
CDR3 DNA: TGCGCCAGCAGTGACCCTATAGGGACTAGCGGAAAGAATGAGCAGTTCTTC
CDR3 protein: CASSDPIGTSGKNEQFF

V gene: TRBV27
clone size: NA
J gene: TRBJ2-7
D gene: TRBD1
CDR3 DNA: TGTGCCAGCAGTTTAACTGGACAGGGTTCGTACGAGCAGTACTTC
CDR3 protein: CASSLTGQGSYEQYF

V gene: TRBV11-2
clone size: once
J gene: TRBJ2-7
D gene: TRBD1
CDR3 DNA: TGTGCCAGCAGCTTAGTAGGGGGGACAGGGGAACACACCTACGAGCAGTACTTC
CDR3 protein: CASSLVGGTGEHTYEQYF

V gene: TRBV27
clone size: NA
J gene: TRBJ1-1
D gene: NA
CDR3 DNA: TGTGCCAGCAGTACAGGAGGAAAAGCTTTCTTT
CDR3 protein: CASSTGGKAFF

V gene: TRBV7-2
clone size: NA
J gene: TRBJ1-1
D gene: NA
CDR3 DNA: TGTGCCAGCAGCCCTAGTGGGGGCACTGAAGCTTTCTTT
CDR3 protein: CASSPSGGTEAFF

V gene: TRBV7-9
clone size: once
J gene: TRBJ2-7
D gene: NA
CDR3 DNA: TGTGCCAGCAGCTCCCCCGGCCGGGGGATCAACCTTCCTCTCTACGAGCAGTACTTC
CDR3 protein: CASSSPGRGINLPLYEQYF

V gene: TRBV7-9
clone size: NA
J gene: TRBJ2-7
D gene: NA
CDR3 DNA: TGTGCCAGCAGCTCGGTTGACACCTACGAGCAGTACTTC
CDR3 protein: CASSSVDTYEQYF

V gene: TRBV29-1
clone size: NA
J gene: TRBJ2-1
D gene: TRBD2
CDR3 DNA: TGCAGCGTTCGGAGCGGGACCTACAATGAGCAGTTCTTC
CDR3 protein: CSVRSGTYNEQFF

V gene: TRBV6-6
clone size: NA
J gene: TRBJ1-2
D gene: TRBD1
CDR3 DNA: TGTGCCAGCAGCTGGACAGGGGACGGCTACACCTTC
CDR3 protein: CASSWTGDGYTF

V gene: TRBV6-5
clone size: NA
J gene: TRBJ2-2
D gene: TRBD2
CDR3 DNA: TGTGCCAGCAGTCCCTGGACTAGTATCGGGGGGGAGCTGTTTTTT
CDR3 protein: CASSPWTSIGGELFF

V gene: TRBV9
clone size: NA
J gene: TRBJ2-3
D gene: TRBD2
CDR3 DNA: TGTGCCAGCAGCTCCCGGACTAGCGGGAGGGGGGAGGATACGCAGTATTTT
CDR3 protein: CASSSRTSGRGEDTQYF

V gene: TRBV29-1
clone size: NA
J gene: TRBJ2-1
D gene: TRBD1
CDR3 DNA: TGCAGCGTTGCCGGGACAGGAATTAGCTCCTACAATGAGCAGTTCTTC
CDR3 protein: CSVAGTGISSYNEQFF